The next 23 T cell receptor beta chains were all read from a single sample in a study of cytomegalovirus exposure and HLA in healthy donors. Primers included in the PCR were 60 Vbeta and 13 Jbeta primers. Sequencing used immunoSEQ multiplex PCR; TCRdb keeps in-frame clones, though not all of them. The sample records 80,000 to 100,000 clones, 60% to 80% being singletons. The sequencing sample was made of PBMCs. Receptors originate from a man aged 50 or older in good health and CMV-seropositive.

CDR3 region: CASSLEAVGGGTWGEQFF. CDR3 sequence (DNA): TGCGCCAGCAGCTTGGAGGCAGTTGGCGGGGGGACATGGGGTGAGCAGTTCTTC. The rearrangement uses TRBV5-1 and TRBJ2-1, with 8 nucleotides matching TRBD2. The CDR3 totals 18 residues. CDR1 and CDR2 (germline): SGHRS, YFSETQ. V lost 0 bases and J lost 9; bases outside the gene matches: 17.

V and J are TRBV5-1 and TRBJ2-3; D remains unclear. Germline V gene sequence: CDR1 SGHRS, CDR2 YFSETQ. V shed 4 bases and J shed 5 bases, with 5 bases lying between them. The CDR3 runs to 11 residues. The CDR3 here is CASSQRDTQYF. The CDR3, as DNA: TGCGCCAGCAGCCAGCGAGATACGCAGTATTTT.

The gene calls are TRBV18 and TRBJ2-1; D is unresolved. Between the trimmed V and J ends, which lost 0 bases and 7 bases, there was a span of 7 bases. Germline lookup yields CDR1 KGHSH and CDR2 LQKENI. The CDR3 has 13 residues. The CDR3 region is CASSPPSINEQFF. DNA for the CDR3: TGTGCCAGCTCACCACCGAGCATAAATGAGCAGTTCTTC.

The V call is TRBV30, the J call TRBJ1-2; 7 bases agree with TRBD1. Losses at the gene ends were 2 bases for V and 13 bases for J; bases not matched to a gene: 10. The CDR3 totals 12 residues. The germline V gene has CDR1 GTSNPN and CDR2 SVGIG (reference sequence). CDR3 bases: TGTGCCTGGAGTACCAACAGGGGTGGAGCCACCTTC. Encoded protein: CAWSTNRGGATF.

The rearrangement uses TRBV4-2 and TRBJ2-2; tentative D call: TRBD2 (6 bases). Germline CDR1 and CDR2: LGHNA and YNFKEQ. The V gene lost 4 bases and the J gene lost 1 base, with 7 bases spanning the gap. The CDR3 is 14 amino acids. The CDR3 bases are TGTGCCAGCAGCCGCGGGGAGAACACCGGGGAGCTGTTTTTT. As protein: CASSRGENTGELFF.

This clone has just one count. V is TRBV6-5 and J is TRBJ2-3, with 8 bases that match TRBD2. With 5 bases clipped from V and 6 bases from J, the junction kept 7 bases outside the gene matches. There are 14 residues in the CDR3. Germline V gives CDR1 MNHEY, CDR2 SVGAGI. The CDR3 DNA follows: TGTGCCAGCAGTGTTACTAGCGGAGCCGATACGCAGTATTTT. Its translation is CASSVTSGADTQYF.

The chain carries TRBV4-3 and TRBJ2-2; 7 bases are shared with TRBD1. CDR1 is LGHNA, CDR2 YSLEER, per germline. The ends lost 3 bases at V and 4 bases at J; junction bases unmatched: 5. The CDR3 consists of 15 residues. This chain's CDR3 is CASSQETGITGELFF. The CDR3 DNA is TGCGCCAGCAGCCAGGAGACAGGGATCACCGGGGAGCTGTTTTTT.

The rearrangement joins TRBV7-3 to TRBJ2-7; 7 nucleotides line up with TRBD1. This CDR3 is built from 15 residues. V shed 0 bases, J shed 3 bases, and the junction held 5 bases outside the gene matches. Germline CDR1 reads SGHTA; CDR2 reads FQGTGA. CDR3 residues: CASSLTSGQDYEQYF. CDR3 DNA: TGTGCCAGCAGCTTAACTTCCGGACAGGACTACGAGCAGTACTTC.

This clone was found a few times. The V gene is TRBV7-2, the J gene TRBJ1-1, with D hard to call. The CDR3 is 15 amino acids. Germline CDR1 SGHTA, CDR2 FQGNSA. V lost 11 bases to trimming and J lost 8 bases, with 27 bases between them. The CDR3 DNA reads TGTGCCGTAGACCGGGTTTCCCCAAAACTACGGGAAGCTTTCTTT. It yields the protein CAVDRVSPKLREAFF.

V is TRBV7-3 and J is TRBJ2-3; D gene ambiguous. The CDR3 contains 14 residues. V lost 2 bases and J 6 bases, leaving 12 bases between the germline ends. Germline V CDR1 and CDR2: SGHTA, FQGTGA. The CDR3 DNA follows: TGTGCCAGCAGCTTAGACTCGACCCAGGATACGCAGTATTTT. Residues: CASSLDSTQDTQYF.

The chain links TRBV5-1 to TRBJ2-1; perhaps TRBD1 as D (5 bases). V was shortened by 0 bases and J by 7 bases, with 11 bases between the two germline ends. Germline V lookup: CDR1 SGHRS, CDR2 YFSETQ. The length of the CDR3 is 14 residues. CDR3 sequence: CASSLGWAGNEQFF. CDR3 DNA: TGCGCCAGCAGCTTGGGGTGGGCAGGGAATGAGCAGTTCTTC.

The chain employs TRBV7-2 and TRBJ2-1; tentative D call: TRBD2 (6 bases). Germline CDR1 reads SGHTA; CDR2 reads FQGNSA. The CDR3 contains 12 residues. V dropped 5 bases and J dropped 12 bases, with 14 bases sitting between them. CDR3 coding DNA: TGTGCCAGCAGCGAAGAACTGCGGGGGCAGTTCTTC. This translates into CASSEELRGQFF.

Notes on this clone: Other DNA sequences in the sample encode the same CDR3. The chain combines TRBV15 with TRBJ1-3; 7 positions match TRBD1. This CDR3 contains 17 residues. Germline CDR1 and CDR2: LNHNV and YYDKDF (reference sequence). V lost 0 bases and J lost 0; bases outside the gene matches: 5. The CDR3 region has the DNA TGTGCCACCAGCAGAGATCAACAGGGGACCTCTGGAAACACCATATATTTT. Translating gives CATSRDQQGTSGNTIYF.

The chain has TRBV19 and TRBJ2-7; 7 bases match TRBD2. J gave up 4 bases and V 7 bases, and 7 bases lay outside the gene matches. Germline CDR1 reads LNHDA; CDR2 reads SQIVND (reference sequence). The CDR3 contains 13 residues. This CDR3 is CASTASGGYEQYF. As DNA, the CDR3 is TGTGCCAGTACCGCTAGCGGAGGGTACGAGCAGTACTTC.

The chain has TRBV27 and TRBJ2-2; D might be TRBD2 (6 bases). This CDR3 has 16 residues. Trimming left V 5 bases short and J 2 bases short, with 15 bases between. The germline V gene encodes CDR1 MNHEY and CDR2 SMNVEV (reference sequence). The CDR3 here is CASSARWGGNTGELFF. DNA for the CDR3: TGTGCCAGCAGTGCCCGGTGGGGAGGTAACACCGGGGAGCTGTTTTTT.

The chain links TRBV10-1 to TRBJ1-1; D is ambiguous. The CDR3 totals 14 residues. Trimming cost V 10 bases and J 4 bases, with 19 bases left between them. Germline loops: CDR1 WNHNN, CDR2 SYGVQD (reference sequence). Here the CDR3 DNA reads TGCGCCATCCTCAGACCCCGGGTTCCCACTGAAGCTTTCTTT. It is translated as CAILRPRVPTEAFF.

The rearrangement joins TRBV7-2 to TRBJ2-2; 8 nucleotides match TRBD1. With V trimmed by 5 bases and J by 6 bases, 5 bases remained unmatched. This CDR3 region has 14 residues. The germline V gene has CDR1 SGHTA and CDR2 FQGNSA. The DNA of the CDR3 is TGTGCCAGCAGCCAGGACAGGGTGGCCGGGGAGCTGTTTTTT. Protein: CASSQDRVAGELFF.

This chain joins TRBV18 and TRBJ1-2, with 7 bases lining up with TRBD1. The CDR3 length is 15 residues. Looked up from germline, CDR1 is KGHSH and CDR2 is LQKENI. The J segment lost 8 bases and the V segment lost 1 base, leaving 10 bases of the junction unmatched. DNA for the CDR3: TGTGCCAGCTCACCACGGGGACAGACCAACCAGGGCTACACCTTC. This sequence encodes CASSPRGQTNQGYTF.

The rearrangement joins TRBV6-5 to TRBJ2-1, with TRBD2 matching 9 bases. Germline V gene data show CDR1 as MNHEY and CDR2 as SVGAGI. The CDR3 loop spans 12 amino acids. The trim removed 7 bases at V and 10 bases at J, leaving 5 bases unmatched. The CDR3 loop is CASTSSGAEQFF. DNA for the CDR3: TGTGCCAGCACCTCTAGCGGGGCCGAGCAGTTCTTC.

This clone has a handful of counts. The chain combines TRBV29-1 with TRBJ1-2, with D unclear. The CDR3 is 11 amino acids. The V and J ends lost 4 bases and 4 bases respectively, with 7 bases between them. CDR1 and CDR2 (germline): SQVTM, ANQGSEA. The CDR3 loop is CSVVVSYGYTF. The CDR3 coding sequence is TGCAGCGTTGTTGTATCCTATGGCTACACCTTC.

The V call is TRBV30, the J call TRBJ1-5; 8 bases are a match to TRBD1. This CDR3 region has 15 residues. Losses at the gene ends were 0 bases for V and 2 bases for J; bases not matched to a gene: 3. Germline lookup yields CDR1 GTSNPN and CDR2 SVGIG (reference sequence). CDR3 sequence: CAWSVGQGGNQPQHF. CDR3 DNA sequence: TGTGCCTGGAGTGTTGGACAGGGAGGCAATCAGCCCCAGCATTTT.

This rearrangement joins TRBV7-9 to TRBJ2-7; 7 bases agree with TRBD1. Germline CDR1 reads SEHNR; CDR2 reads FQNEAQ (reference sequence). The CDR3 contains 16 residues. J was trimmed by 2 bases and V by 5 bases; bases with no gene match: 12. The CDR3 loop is CASSARIGTVAYEQYF. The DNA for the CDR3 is TGTGCCAGCAGCGCCAGAATCGGGACAGTTGCCTACGAGCAGTACTTC.

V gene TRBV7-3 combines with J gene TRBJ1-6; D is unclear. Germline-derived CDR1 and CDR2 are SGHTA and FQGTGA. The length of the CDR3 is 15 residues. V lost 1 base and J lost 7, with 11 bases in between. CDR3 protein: CASSLSPRENSPLHF. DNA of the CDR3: TGTGCCAGCAGCTTAAGTCCCCGGGAGAATTCACCCCTCCACTTT.